These T cell receptor beta chains were read from a single sample in a study of identical twins. TCRdb re-called the 5' RACE reads with MiXCR, one entry per CDR3 protein. Found here are approximately 230,000 distinct CDR3 sequences, more than 12% of them singletons; the top ten hold around 9%. The source material was memory (CD45RO+) T cells sorted from blood. These receptors were obtained from a woman between 18 and 30 years old in good health. Each CDR3 is given with its conserved first and last residue. The order of the fields is J gene, CDR3 length, D gene, V gene, clone size, CDR3 protein, CDR3 DNA. The D gene is left open where the match is weak. Clone size is stated in some rows and not others, as once, few, many or a class when expanded.

J gene: TRBJ1-3; CDR3 length: 15; D gene: TRBD1; V gene: TRBV6-1; clone size: few; CDR3 protein: CASSLGTVSGNTIYF; CDR3 DNA: TGTGCCAGCAGTCTTGGGACAGTCTCTGGAAACACCATATATTTT
J gene: TRBJ2-3; CDR3 length: 15; D gene: .; V gene: TRBV27; clone size: .; CDR3 protein: CASSLGMASTDTQYF; CDR3 DNA: TGTGCCAGCAGTTTGGGGATGGCGAGCACAGATACGCAGTATTTT
J gene: TRBJ1-6; CDR3 length: 12; D gene: .; V gene: TRBV2; clone size: .; CDR3 protein: CASSSMDSPLHF; CDR3 DNA: TGTGCCAGCAGTTCCATGGATTCACCCCTCCACTTT
J gene: TRBJ2-7; CDR3 length: 12; D gene: .; V gene: TRBV6-5; clone size: many; CDR3 protein: CASLGAGREQYF; CDR3 DNA: TGTGCCAGCCTAGGGGCAGGTCGCGAGCAGTACTTC
J gene: TRBJ2-1; CDR3 length: 14; D gene: .; V gene: TRBV7-9; clone size: many; CDR3 protein: CASRNRGLYNEQFF; CDR3 DNA: TGTGCCAGCAGGAACCGTGGCCTCTACAATGAGCAGTTCTTC
J gene: TRBJ2-1; CDR3 length: 14; D gene: TRBD1; V gene: TRBV5-1; clone size: few; CDR3 protein: CASSLWGQGGEQFF; CDR3 DNA: TGCGCCAGCAGCTTGTGGGGACAGGGAGGGGAGCAGTTCTTC
J gene: TRBJ2-7; CDR3 length: 12; D gene: .; V gene: TRBV25-1; clone size: few; CDR3 protein: CASGTSTYEQYF; CDR3 DNA: TGTGCCAGCGGAACTAGCACCTACGAGCAGTACTTC
J gene: TRBJ2-2; CDR3 length: 13; D gene: .; V gene: TRBV25-1; clone size: .; CDR3 protein: CASSLTLTGELFF; CDR3 DNA: TGTGCCAGCTCCTTAACCTTGACCGGGGAGCTGTTTTTT
J gene: TRBJ2-3; CDR3 length: 23; D gene: .; V gene: TRBV20-1; clone size: few; CDR3 protein: CSARGGAVRSGTLCKPFTDTQYF; CDR3 DNA: TGCAGTGCTAGAGGGGGCGCCGTTCGGTCCGGGACCCTTTGTAAACCGTTCACAGATACGCAGTATTTT
J gene: TRBJ2-2; CDR3 length: 13; D gene: .; V gene: TRBV10-1; clone size: few; CDR3 protein: CASSRVLPGELFF; CDR3 DNA: TGCGCCAGCAGTCGGGTCCTCCCCGGGGAGCTGTTTTTT
J gene: TRBJ1-6; CDR3 length: 14; D gene: .; V gene: TRBV12-3/TRBV12-4; clone size: few; CDR3 protein: CASSFRTYDSPLHF; CDR3 DNA: TGTGCCAGCAGTTTCAGGACGTACGATTCACCCCTCCACTTT
J gene: TRBJ1-6; CDR3 length: 14; D gene: .; V gene: TRBV6-1; clone size: .; CDR3 protein: CASSISYRDSPLHF; CDR3 DNA: TGTGCCAGCAGCATCTCGTATCGGGATTCACCCCTCCACTTT
J gene: TRBJ1-2; CDR3 length: 13; D gene: .; V gene: TRBV2; clone size: few; CDR3 protein: CASSERGQYGYTF; CDR3 DNA: TGTGCCAGCAGTGAAAGGGGACAATATGGCTACACCTTC
J gene: TRBJ1-2; CDR3 length: 12; D gene: .; V gene: TRBV7-9; clone size: few; CDR3 protein: CASRGGLYGYTF; CDR3 DNA: TGTGCCAGCAGAGGCGGCCTCTATGGCTACACCTTC
J gene: TRBJ2-5; CDR3 length: 13; D gene: .; V gene: TRBV12-3/TRBV12-4; clone size: few; CDR3 protein: CASSTRGAETQYF; CDR3 DNA: TGTGCCAGCAGTACCCGCGGAGCGGAGACCCAGTACTTC
J gene: TRBJ2-7; CDR3 length: 13; D gene: .; V gene: TRBV7-9; clone size: .; CDR3 protein: CASSLEEGNGQYF; CDR3 DNA: TGTGCCAGCAGCTTAGAGGAGGGTAACGGGCAGTACTTC
J gene: TRBJ2-7; CDR3 length: 14; D gene: .; V gene: TRBV3-1; clone size: many; CDR3 protein: CASSRLGSLYEQYF; CDR3 DNA: TGTGCCAGCAGCCGACTAGGTTCTTTGTACGAGCAGTACTTC
J gene: TRBJ1-3; CDR3 length: 15; D gene: .; V gene: TRBV12-5; clone size: .; CDR3 protein: CASGPSTGSRNTIYF; CDR3 DNA: TGTGCTAGTGGTCCTTCGACCGGGTCGAGGAACACCATATATTTT
J gene: TRBJ2-3; CDR3 length: 14; D gene: .; V gene: TRBV2; clone size: .; CDR3 protein: CATQGGLSTDTQYF; CDR3 DNA: TGTGCCACCCAAGGGGGGCTGAGCACAGATACGCAGTATTTT
J gene: TRBJ1-2; CDR3 length: 14; D gene: TRBD1; V gene: TRBV12-3/TRBV12-4; clone size: .; CDR3 protein: CASRRQGASYGYTF; CDR3 DNA: TGTGCCAGCAGACGACAGGGGGCTAGCTATGGCTACACCTTC
J gene: TRBJ2-2; CDR3 length: 15; D gene: TRBD2; V gene: TRBV12-3/TRBV12-4; clone size: few; CDR3 protein: CASSTSGGRAGELFF; CDR3 DNA: TGTGCCAGCAGTACTAGCGGGGGCCGGGCCGGGGAGCTGTTTTTT
J gene: TRBJ2-3; CDR3 length: 17; D gene: TRBD2; V gene: TRBV20-1; clone size: .; CDR3 protein: CSANWASGRGGTDTQYF; CDR3 DNA: TGCAGTGCCAATTGGGCTAGCGGGAGAGGAGGCACAGATACGCAGTATTTT
J gene: TRBJ2-7; CDR3 length: 14; D gene: .; V gene: TRBV20-1; clone size: few; CDR3 protein: CSARGRSQMGEQYF; CDR3 DNA: TGCAGTGCCCGTGGACGGTCTCAGATGGGCGAGCAGTACTTC
J gene: TRBJ2-5; CDR3 length: 13; D gene: .; V gene: TRBV6-2/TRBV6-3; clone size: many; CDR3 protein: CASSFDERETQYF; CDR3 DNA: TGTGCCAGCAGTTTTGACGAGAGGGAGACCCAGTACTTC
J gene: TRBJ2-1; CDR3 length: 10; D gene: .; V gene: TRBV29-1; clone size: .; CDR3 protein: CSVEGGRAVF; CDR3 DNA: TGCAGCGTTGAGGGGGGTAGAGCGGTCTTC
J gene: TRBJ1-2; CDR3 length: 13; D gene: .; V gene: TRBV11-2; clone size: .; CDR3 protein: CASSAQGHYGYTF; CDR3 DNA: TGTGCCAGCAGCGCACAGGGACACTATGGCTACACCTTC
J gene: TRBJ2-6; CDR3 length: 12; D gene: .; V gene: TRBV14; clone size: few; CDR3 protein: CASSQGDYVLTF; CDR3 DNA: TGTGCCAGCAGCCAAGGGGACTACGTCCTGACTTTC
J gene: TRBJ2-7; CDR3 length: 14; D gene: TRBD1; V gene: TRBV27; clone size: many; CDR3 protein: CASSPRTGSLEQYF; CDR3 DNA: TGTGCCAGCAGTCCTCGGACAGGGAGTCTTGAGCAGTACTTC
J gene: TRBJ2-7; CDR3 length: 15; D gene: .; V gene: TRBV4-3; clone size: few; CDR3 protein: CASSQIHQGSYEQYF; CDR3 DNA: TGCGCCAGCAGCCAAATCCACCAGGGATCCTACGAGCAGTACTTC
J gene: TRBJ1-2; CDR3 length: 15; D gene: .; V gene: TRBV7-9; clone size: few; CDR3 protein: CASSLAASGADGYTF; CDR3 DNA: TGTGCCAGCAGCTTAGCCGCCTCAGGGGCGGATGGCTACACCTTC
J gene: TRBJ1-1; CDR3 length: 12; D gene: .; V gene: TRBV29-1; clone size: .; CDR3 protein: CSVHPQGTEAFF; CDR3 DNA: TGCAGCGTTCACCCTCAGGGGACTGAAGCTTTCTTT
J gene: TRBJ2-2; CDR3 length: 14; D gene: .; V gene: TRBV7-2; clone size: .; CDR3 protein: CASSPYRNTGELFF; CDR3 DNA: TGTGCCAGCAGCCCGTATAGGAACACCGGGGAGCTGTTTTTT
J gene: TRBJ2-7; CDR3 length: 13; D gene: .; V gene: TRBV20-1; clone size: few; CDR3 protein: CSAEDQAWGEQYF; CDR3 DNA: TGCAGTGCAGAAGATCAGGCATGGGGTGAGCAGTACTTC
J gene: TRBJ2-2; CDR3 length: 14; D gene: .; V gene: TRBV20-1; clone size: medium-sized; CDR3 protein: CSAKDGGESGELFF; CDR3 DNA: TGCAGTGCTAAGGACGGAGGGGAGTCCGGGGAGCTGTTTTTT
J gene: TRBJ2-1; CDR3 length: 14; D gene: .; V gene: TRBV7-9; clone size: many; CDR3 protein: CASSLVSGINEQFF; CDR3 DNA: TGTGCCAGCAGCTTAGTTTCAGGTATCAATGAGCAGTTCTTC
J gene: TRBJ1-1; CDR3 length: 13; D gene: .; V gene: TRBV5-1; clone size: .; CDR3 protein: CASSLLRDAEAFF; CDR3 DNA: TGCGCCAGCAGCTTGCTAAGGGACGCTGAAGCTTTCTTT
J gene: TRBJ2-1; CDR3 length: 15; D gene: TRBD2; V gene: TRBV6-1; clone size: .; CDR3 protein: CASRDRGGLSNEQFF; CDR3 DNA: TGTGCCAGCAGAGACCGGGGGGGCTTGAGCAATGAGCAGTTCTTC
J gene: TRBJ2-2; CDR3 length: 14; D gene: .; V gene: TRBV20-1; clone size: few; CDR3 protein: CSAGTPTNTGELFF; CDR3 DNA: TGCAGTGCTGGGACACCCACGAACACCGGGGAGCTGTTTTTT
J gene: TRBJ2-5; CDR3 length: 14; D gene: .; V gene: TRBV12-3/TRBV12-4; clone size: many; CDR3 protein: CASSLRESSGTQYF; CDR3 DNA: TGTGCCAGCAGTTTACGGGAGAGTTCGGGGACCCAGTACTTC
J gene: TRBJ2-7; CDR3 length: 15; D gene: .; V gene: TRBV7-8; clone size: few; CDR3 protein: CASSTRTVSPREQYF; CDR3 DNA: TGTGCCAGCAGCACGAGGACAGTCTCCCCTAGGGAGCAGTACTTC
J gene: TRBJ1-1; CDR3 length: 11; D gene: .; V gene: TRBV12-3/TRBV12-4; clone size: .; CDR3 protein: CASRGVIEAFF; CDR3 DNA: TGTGCCAGCAGAGGGGTTATTGAAGCTTTCTTT
J gene: TRBJ1-4; CDR3 length: 18; D gene: .; V gene: TRBV20-1; clone size: many; CDR3 protein: CSARDREFSGGAGEKLFF; CDR3 DNA: TGCAGTGCTAGAGATCGGGAATTTTCGGGGGGCGCGGGTGAAAAACTGTTTTTT
J gene: TRBJ2-7; CDR3 length: 14; D gene: TRBD2; V gene: TRBV10-3; clone size: .; CDR3 protein: CAISFGLAGAEQYF; CDR3 DNA: TGTGCCATCAGCTTTGGACTAGCGGGAGCCGAGCAGTACTTC
J gene: TRBJ2-1; CDR3 length: 13; D gene: .; V gene: TRBV12-3/TRBV12-4; clone size: .; CDR3 protein: CASSPELEDEQFF; CDR3 DNA: TGTGCCAGCAGTCCGGAACTAGAGGATGAGCAGTTCTTC
J gene: TRBJ2-1; CDR3 length: 20; D gene: .; V gene: TRBV12-5; clone size: .; CDR3 protein: CASVPPRSSGLASSYNEQFF; CDR3 DNA: TGTGCTAGTGTCCCCCCTAGATCAAGCGGGCTTGCTAGCTCCTACAATGAGCAGTTCTTC
J gene: TRBJ2-5; CDR3 length: 11; D gene: .; V gene: TRBV15; clone size: .; CDR3 protein: CATSRQETQYF; CDR3 DNA: TGTGCCACCAGCCGACAAGAGACCCAGTACTTC
J gene: TRBJ2-3; CDR3 length: 15; D gene: TRBD2; V gene: TRBV9; clone size: .; CDR3 protein: CASSARLAGVDTQYF; CDR3 DNA: TGTGCCAGCAGCGCGCGACTAGCGGGAGTTGATACGCAGTATTTT
J gene: TRBJ1-1; CDR3 length: 15; D gene: .; V gene: TRBV5-1; clone size: .; CDR3 protein: CASSSREAGNTEAFF; CDR3 DNA: TGCGCCAGCAGCTCCCGGGAGGCAGGGAACACTGAAGCTTTCTTT
J gene: TRBJ2-1; CDR3 length: 18; D gene: .; V gene: TRBV6-2/TRBV6-3; clone size: few; CDR3 protein: CASSYNRHRPISYNEQFF; CDR3 DNA: TGTGCCAGCAGTTACAACCGTCACAGGCCGATATCCTACAATGAGCAGTTCTTC
J gene: TRBJ2-5; CDR3 length: 15; D gene: TRBD2; V gene: TRBV20-1; clone size: .; CDR3 protein: CSARSASGNEETQYF; CDR3 DNA: TGCAGTGCTAGGAGCGCTAGCGGGAATGAAGAGACCCAGTACTTC
J gene: TRBJ2-1; CDR3 length: 14; D gene: .; V gene: TRBV20-1; clone size: .; CDR3 protein: CSDSGLDKYNEQFF; CDR3 DNA: TGCAGTGACAGTGGGCTCGACAAGTACAATGAGCAGTTCTTC
J gene: TRBJ2-3; CDR3 length: 14; D gene: .; V gene: TRBV6-1; clone size: many; CDR3 protein: CASSPLDSTDTQYF; CDR3 DNA: TGTGCCAGCAGTCCCCTGGACAGCACAGATACGCAGTATTTT
J gene: TRBJ2-1; CDR3 length: 15; D gene: TRBD2; V gene: TRBV5-1; clone size: .; CDR3 protein: CASSLSGGLDNEQFF; CDR3 DNA: TGCGCCAGCAGCTTGAGCGGGGGATTAGACAATGAGCAGTTCTTC
J gene: TRBJ2-3; CDR3 length: 16; D gene: .; V gene: TRBV6-1; clone size: few; CDR3 protein: CASSEGGGGGTDTQYF; CDR3 DNA: TGTGCCAGCAGTGAAGGAGGCGGAGGGGGGACAGATACGCAGTATTTT
J gene: TRBJ2-1; CDR3 length: 13; D gene: .; V gene: TRBV27; clone size: few; CDR3 protein: CASSLWRGDPLAF; CDR3 DNA: TGTGCCAGCAGTTTATGGCGGGGAGACCCGTTAGCCTTC
J gene: TRBJ2-7; CDR3 length: 13; D gene: .; V gene: TRBV2; clone size: few; CDR3 protein: CASSEERLYEQYF; CDR3 DNA: TGTGCCAGCAGTGAAGAACGCCTCTACGAGCAGTACTTC
J gene: TRBJ2-7; CDR3 length: 12; D gene: TRBD2; V gene: TRBV7-2; clone size: few; CDR3 protein: CASAKREYEQYF; CDR3 DNA: TGTGCCAGCGCAAAGCGGGAGTACGAGCAGTACTTC
J gene: TRBJ2-6; CDR3 length: 15; D gene: .; V gene: TRBV6-1; clone size: .; CDR3 protein: CASSTTASGANVLTF; CDR3 DNA: TGTGCCAGCAGTACAACAGCTTCCGGGGCCAACGTCCTGACTTTC
J gene: TRBJ2-1; CDR3 length: 16; D gene: TRBD2; V gene: TRBV5-1; clone size: few; CDR3 protein: CASSLGGLAGGNEQFF; CDR3 DNA: TGCGCCAGCAGCTTGGGGGGACTAGCGGGGGGCAATGAGCAGTTCTTC